Listed here is a single TCR beta chain. These data are taken from a study of blood T cell repertoires in COVID-19. Overall study: Collection of acute and convalescent COVID-19 samples took place in the United States, Italy and Spain. The cDNA or gDNA used as material had been derived from T cells, B-cell-depleted T cells, or PBMCs.

Original methodology: It was from reference gene primer amplification that nucleated cell counts were estimated. Some clones are missing from TCRdb's copy, which holds only in-frame ones; the method was immunoSEQ multiplex PCR. Clone size and V and J calls were adopted from that table, with D and trimming inferred from the DNA. Of roughly 10,000 clones listed, over 80% are singletons. Per the germline V gene, CDR1 is SEHNR and CDR2 is FQNEAQ (reference sequence). CDR3 length equals 14 residues. V was pared by 1 base and J by 4 bases, with 11 bases between. The clonotype comes from a man in his 70s with active COVID-19. The chain recombines TRBV7-9 with TRBJ2-7, with D possibly TRBD2 on 6 matching bases. Specimen: peripheral blood. CDR3 sequence reads: CASSLGNGGYEQYF. As DNA, the CDR3 is TGTGCCAGCAGCTTAGGCAACGGGGGTTACGAGCAGTACTTC.